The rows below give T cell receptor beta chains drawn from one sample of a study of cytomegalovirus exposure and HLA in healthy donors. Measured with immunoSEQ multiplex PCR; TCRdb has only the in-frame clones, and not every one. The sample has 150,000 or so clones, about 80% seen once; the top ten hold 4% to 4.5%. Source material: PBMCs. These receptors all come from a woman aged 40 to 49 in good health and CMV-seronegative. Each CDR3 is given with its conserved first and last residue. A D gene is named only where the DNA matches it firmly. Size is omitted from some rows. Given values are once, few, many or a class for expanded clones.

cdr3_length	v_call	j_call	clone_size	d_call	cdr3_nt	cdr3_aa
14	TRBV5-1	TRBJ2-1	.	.	TGCGCCAGCAGCTTGGGACAGGAGACGTCCGAGCAGTTCTTC	CASSLGQETSEQFF
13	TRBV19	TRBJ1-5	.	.	TGTGCCAGTATGGGAATTAGCGGTCAGCCCCAGCATTTT	CASMGISGQPQHF
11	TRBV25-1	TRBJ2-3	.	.	TGTGCCAGCAGTGCGACAGATACGCAGTATTTT	CASSATDTQYF
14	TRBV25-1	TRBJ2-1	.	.	TGTGCCAGCAGTGTAGGGGGACCCTACAATGAGCAGTTCTTC	CASSVGGPYNEQFF
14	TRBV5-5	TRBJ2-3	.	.	TGTGCCAGCAGCTTGGAACATCTCACAGATACGCAGTATTTT	CASSLEHLTDTQYF
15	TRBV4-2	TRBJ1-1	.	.	TGTGCCAGCAGCCAGGGGGCTGGTCAGAACACTGAAGCTTTCTTT	CASSQGAGQNTEAFF
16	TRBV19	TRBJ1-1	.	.	TGTGCCAGTAGTATAGACCGGGACACCTTGAACACTGAAGCTTTCTTT	CASSIDRDTLNTEAFF
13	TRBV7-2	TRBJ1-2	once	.	TGTGCCAGCAGCATGACAGGTCGCTATGGCTACACCTTC	CASSMTGRYGYTF
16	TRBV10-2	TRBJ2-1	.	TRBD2	TGCGCCAGCAGTGAACGACTAGCGGGGGGCGGGAATGAGCAGTTCTTC	CASSERLAGGGNEQFF
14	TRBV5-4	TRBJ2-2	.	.	TGTGCCAGCAGCTCCCCCCAGAACACCGGGGAGCTGTTTTTT	CASSSPQNTGELFF
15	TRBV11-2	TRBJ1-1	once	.	TGTGCCAGCAGCTTAGTGATCGGAGCAAACACTGAAGCTTTCTTT	CASSLVIGANTEAFF
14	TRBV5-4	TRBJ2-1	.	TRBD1	TGTGCCAGCAGCGTACAGGGGACCTTCAATGAGCAGTTCTTC	CASSVQGTFNEQFF
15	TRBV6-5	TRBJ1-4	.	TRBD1	TGTGCCAGCAGTTATCAACACAGGGGTGGAGAAAAACTGTTTTTT	CASSYQHRGGEKLFF
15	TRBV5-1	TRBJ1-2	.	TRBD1	TGCGCCAGCACCAGGACAGGGGATATTGGCTATGGCTACACCTTC	CASTRTGDIGYGYTF
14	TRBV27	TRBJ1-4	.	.	TGTGCCAGCAGTTCCCCAGGGGTGGATGAAAAACTGTTTTTT	CASSSPGVDEKLFF
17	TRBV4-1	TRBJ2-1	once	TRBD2	TGCGCCAGCAGCCAGGTACTAGCGGGAGGGGACTACAATGAGCAGTTCTTC	CASSQVLAGGDYNEQFF
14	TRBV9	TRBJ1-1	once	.	TGTGCCAGCAGCGTAGGTCCCATTAGCACTGAAGCTTTCTTT	CASSVGPISTEAFF
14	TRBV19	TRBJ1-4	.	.	TGTGCCAGTAGTATCGTGCACCTTGAGGAAAAACTGTTTTTT	CASSIVHLEEKLFF
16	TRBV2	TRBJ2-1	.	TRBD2	TGTGCCAGCAGAGCATGGCAACGGGGGGTCGGGAATGAGCAGTTCTTC	CASRAWQRGVGNEQFF
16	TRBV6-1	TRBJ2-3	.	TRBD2	TGTGCCAGCAGTGATTCTAGCGGGAAGGGCACAGATACGCAGTATTTT	CASSDSSGKGTDTQYF
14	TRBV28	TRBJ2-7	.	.	TGTGCCAGCAGTCCCTCCTGGAGCTCCTACGAGCAGTACTTC	CASSPSWSSYEQYF
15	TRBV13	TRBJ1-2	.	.	TGTGCCAGCAGCTTAGGTTTAGGAGGGAGGACGTGGTACACCTTC	CASSLGLGGRTWYTF
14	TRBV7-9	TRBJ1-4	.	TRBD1	TGTGCCAGCCATGCGGGACAGCCACCGGAGAAACTGTTTTTT	CASHAGQPPEKLFF
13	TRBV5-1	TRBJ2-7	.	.	TGCGCCAGCAGCGGGGGAGGCTCCTACGAGCAGTACTTC	CASSGGGSYEQYF
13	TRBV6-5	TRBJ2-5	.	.	TGTGCCAGCAGTTCCGTGTACCAAGAGACCCAGTACTTC	CASSSVYQETQYF
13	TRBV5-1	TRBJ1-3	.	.	TGCGCCAGCAGAGCGGGGGCTGGAAACACCATATATTTT	CASRAGAGNTIYF
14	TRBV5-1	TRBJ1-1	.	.	TGCGCCAGCAGGACCCAACAGCTGAACACTGAAGCTTTCTTT	CASRTQQLNTEAFF
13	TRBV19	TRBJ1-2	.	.	TGTGCCAGTAGTAAGGAGGACTTCTATGGCTACACCTTC	CASSKEDFYGYTF
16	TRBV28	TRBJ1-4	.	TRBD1	TGTGCCAGCAGTGGAACCGGGACAGTCGGGAATGAAAAACTGTTTTTT	CASSGTGTVGNEKLFF
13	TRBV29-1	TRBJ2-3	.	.	TGCAGCTTGCGACTGACTAGCACAGATACGCAGTATTTT	CSLRLTSTDTQYF
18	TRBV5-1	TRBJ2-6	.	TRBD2	TGCGCCAGCAGCTTGGGGACTAGCGGGAGTCCGGGGGCCAACGTCCTGACTTTC	CASSLGTSGSPGANVLTF
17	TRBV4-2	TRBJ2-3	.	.	TGTGCCAGCAGCCAAAGCGGCGTGGTAGCGGGCACAGATACGCAGTATTTT	CASSQSGVVAGTDTQYF
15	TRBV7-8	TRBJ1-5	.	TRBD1	TGTGCCAGCAGCGATTCGGGACAGCAGTATCAGCCCCAGCATTTT	CASSDSGQQYQPQHF
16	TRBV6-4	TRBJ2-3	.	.	TGTGCCAGCAGTGATGGTGCGGGGGCTCGCACAGATACGCAGTATTTT	CASSDGAGARTDTQYF
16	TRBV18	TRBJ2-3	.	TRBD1	TGTGCCAGCTCACCCGGACAGGGGAGTCCCACAGATACGCAGTATTTT	CASSPGQGSPTDTQYF
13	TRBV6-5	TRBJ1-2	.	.	.	CASSSGVDYGYTF
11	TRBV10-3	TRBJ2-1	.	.	TGTGCCATCAGATCGTCCCATGAGCAGTTCTTC	CAIRSSHEQFF
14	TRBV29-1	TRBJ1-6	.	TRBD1	TGCAGCGTGCGATCCGGGACAGAAAATTCACCCCTCCACTTT	CSVRSGTENSPLHF
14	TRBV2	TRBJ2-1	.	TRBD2	TGTGCCAGCAGTGCTCTAGCGGGAGTGAGTGAGCAGTTCTTC	CASSALAGVSEQFF
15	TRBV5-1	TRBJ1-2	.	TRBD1	TGCGCCAGCAGCCCAGGACAGGGGACCAACTATGGCTACACCTTC	CASSPGQGTNYGYTF
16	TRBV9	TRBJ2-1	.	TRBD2	TGTGCCAGCAGCGTAGTGCGGCTAGCGGGAGGGAATGAGCAGTTCTTC	CASSVVRLAGGNEQFF
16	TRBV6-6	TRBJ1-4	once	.	TGTGCCAGCAGTTACTCTAGGGGTGTGACTAATGAAAAACTGTTTTTT	CASSYSRGVTNEKLFF
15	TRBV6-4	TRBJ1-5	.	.	TGTGCCAGCAGTGACCGCTGGGTTTGGAGTCAGCCCCAGCATTTT	CASSDRWVWSQPQHF
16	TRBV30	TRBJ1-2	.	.	TGTGCCTGGAGTGTGGCAGGCGCCGGGACTAACTATGGCTACACCTTC	CAWSVAGAGTNYGYTF
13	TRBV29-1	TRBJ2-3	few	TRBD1	TGCAGCGGCGACAGGGAAGGGGCGGATACGCAGTATTTT	CSGDREGADTQYF
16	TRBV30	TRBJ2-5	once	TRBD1	TGTGCCTGGAGTGTAATCGTCAGGGGACAGCCTGAGACCCAGTACTTC	CAWSVIVRGQPETQYF
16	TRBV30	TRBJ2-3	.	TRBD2	TGTGCCTGGAGTGAGGGACTAGCGCACAACACAGATACGCAGTATTTT	CAWSEGLAHNTDTQYF
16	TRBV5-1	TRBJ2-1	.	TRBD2	TGCGCCAGCAGCTTGGCCGGGACTAGCGGGAGCGGTGAGCAGTTCTTC	CASSLAGTSGSGEQFF
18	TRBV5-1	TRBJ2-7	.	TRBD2	TGCGCCAGCAGCCCCGGGGGGGGGAGCGGGGGTCGGTCCTACGAGCAGTACTTC	CASSPGGGSGGRSYEQYF
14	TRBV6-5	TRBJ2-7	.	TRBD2	TGTGCCAGCAGCGATAGCGGGAGGTGGCTCGAGCAGTACTTC	CASSDSGRWLEQYF
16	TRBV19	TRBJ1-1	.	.	TGTGCCGGCCTAAGGGACTCCGGAGCTATGAACACTGAAGCTTTCTTT	CAGLRDSGAMNTEAFF
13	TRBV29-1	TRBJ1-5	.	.	TGCAGCGTTGCCTCGGAACGGGATCAGCCCCAGCATTTT	CSVASERDQPQHF
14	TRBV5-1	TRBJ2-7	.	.	TGCGCCAGCAGCTTGGTAGGGAGAGGCTACGAGCAGTACTTC	CASSLVGRGYEQYF